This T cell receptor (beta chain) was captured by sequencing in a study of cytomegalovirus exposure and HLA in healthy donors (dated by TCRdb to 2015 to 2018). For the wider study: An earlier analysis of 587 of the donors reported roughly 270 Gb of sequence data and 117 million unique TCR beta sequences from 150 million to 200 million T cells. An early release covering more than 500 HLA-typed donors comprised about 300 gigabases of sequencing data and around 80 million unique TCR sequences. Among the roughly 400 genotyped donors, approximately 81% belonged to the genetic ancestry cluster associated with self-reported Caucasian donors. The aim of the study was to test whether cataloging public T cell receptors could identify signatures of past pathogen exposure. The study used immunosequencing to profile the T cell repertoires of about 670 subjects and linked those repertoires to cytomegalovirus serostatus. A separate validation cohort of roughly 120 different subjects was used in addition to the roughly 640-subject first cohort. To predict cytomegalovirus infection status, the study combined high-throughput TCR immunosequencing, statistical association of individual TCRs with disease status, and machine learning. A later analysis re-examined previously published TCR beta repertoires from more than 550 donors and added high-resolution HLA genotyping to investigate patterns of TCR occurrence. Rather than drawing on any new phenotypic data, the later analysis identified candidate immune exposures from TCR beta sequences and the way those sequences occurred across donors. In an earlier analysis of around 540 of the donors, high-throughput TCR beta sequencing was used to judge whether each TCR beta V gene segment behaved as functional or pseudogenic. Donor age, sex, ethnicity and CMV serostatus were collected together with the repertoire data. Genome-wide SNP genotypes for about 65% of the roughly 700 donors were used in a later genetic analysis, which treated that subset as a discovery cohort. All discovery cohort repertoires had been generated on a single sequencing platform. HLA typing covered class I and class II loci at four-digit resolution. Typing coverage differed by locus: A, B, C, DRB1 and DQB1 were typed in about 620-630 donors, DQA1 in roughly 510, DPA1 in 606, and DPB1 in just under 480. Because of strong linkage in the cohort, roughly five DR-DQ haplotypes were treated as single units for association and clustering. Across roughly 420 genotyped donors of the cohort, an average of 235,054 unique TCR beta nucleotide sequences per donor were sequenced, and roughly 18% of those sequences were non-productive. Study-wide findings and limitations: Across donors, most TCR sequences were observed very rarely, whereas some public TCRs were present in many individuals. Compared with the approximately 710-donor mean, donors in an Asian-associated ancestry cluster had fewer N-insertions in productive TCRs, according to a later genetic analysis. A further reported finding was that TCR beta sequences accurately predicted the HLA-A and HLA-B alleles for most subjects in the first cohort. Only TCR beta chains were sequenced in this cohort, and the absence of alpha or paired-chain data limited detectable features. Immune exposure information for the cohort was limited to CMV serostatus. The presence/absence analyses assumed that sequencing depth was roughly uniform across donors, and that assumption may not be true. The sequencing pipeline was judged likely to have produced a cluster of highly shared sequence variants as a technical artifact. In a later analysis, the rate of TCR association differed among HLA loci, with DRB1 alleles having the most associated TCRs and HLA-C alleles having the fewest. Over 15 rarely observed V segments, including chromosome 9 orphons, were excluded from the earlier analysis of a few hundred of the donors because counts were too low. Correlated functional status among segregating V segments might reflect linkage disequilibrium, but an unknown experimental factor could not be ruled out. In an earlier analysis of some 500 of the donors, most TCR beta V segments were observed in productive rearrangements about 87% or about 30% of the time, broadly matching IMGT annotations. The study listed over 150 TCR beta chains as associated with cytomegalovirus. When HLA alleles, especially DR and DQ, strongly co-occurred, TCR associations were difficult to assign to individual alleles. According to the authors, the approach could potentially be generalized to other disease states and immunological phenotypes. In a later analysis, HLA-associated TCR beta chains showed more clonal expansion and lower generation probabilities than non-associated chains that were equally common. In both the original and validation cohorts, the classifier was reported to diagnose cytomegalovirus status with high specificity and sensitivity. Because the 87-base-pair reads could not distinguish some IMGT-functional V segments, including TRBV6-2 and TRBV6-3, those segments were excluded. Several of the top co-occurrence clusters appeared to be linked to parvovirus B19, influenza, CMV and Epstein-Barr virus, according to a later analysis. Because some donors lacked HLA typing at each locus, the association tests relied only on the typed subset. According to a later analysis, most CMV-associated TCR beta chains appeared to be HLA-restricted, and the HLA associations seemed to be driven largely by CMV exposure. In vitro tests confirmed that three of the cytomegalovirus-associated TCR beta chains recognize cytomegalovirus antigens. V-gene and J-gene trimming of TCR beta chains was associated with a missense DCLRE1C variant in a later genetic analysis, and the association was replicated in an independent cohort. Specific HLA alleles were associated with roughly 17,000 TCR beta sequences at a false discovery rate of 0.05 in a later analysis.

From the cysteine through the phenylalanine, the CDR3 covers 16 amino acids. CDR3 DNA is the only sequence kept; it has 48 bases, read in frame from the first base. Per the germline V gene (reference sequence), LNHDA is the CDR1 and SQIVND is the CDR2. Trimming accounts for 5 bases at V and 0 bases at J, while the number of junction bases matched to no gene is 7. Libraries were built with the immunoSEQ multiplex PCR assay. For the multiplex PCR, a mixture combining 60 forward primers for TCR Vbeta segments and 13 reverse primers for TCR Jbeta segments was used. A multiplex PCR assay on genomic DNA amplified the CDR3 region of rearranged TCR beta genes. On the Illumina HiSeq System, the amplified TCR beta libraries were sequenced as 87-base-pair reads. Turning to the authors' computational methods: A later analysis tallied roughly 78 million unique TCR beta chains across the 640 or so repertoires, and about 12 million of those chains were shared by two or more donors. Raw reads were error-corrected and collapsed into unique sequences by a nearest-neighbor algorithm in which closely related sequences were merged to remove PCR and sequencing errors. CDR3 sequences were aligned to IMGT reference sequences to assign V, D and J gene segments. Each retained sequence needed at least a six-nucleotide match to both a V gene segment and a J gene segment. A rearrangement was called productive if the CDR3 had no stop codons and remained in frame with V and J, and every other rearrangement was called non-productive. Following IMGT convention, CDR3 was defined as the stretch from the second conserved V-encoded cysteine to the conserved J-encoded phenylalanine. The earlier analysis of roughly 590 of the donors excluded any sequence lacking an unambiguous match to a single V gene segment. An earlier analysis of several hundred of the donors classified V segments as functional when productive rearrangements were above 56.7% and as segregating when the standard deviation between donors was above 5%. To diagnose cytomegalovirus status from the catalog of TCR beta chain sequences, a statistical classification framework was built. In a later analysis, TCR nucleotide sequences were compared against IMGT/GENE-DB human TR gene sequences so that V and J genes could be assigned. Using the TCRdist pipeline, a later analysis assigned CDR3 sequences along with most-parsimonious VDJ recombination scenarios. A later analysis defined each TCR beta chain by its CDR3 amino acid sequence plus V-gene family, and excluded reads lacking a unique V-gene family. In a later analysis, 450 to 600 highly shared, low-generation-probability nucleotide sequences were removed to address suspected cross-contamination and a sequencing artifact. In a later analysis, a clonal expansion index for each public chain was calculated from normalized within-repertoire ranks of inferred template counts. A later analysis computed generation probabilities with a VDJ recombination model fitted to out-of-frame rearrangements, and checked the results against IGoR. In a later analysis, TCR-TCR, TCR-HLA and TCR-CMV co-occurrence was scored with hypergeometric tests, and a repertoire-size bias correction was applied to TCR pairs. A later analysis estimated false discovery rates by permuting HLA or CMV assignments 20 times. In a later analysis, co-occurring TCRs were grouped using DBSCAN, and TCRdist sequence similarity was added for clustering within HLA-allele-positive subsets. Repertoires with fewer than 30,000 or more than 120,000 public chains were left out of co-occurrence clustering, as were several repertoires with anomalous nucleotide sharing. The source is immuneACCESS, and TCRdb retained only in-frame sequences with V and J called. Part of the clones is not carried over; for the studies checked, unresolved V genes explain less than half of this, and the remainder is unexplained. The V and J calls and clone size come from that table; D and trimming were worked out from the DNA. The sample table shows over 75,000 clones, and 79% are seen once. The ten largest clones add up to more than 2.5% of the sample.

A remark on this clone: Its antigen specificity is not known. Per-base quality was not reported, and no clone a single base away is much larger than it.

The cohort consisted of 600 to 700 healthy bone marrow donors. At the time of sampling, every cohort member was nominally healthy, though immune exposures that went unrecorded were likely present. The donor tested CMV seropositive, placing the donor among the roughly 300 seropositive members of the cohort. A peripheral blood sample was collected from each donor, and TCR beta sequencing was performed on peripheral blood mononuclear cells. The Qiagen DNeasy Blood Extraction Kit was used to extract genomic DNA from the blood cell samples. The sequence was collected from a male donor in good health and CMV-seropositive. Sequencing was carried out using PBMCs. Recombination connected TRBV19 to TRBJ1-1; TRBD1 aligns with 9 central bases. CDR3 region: CASSATDRGMNTEAFF. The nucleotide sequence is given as TGTGCCAGTAGTGCTACGGACAGGGGAATGAACACTGAAGCTTTCTTT.